The 28 T cell receptor beta chains below all came from one sample that was sequenced in a study of vaccination effects on CD4 cells after COVID-19. Profiled with immunoSEQ multiplex PCR; TCRdb holds only in-frame clones, not every one. This table holds roughly 61,000 clones, roughly four fifths found once. No antigens are known for them. Sequencing was preceded by expansion of antigen-specific CD4+ T cells with viral peptide pools in the ViraFEST assay. Subsequent to roughly 9 days of culture, CD4+ T cells were isolated. Here the sequenced sample was CD4+ T cells from PBMCs cultured with HCoV-229E spike peptides, taken before COVID-19 vaccination. The receptor source for this set is a human donor who received a COVID-19 vaccine.

The chain is built from TRBV19 and TRBJ2-7, with 11 bases that match TRBD2. CDR1 and CDR2 from the germline V gene are LNHDA and SQIVND (reference sequence). CDR3 length equals 17 residues. V trimming: 10 bases; J trimming: 2 bases; junction bases outside the gene matches: 16. The CDR3 loop reads CATLAGGDNRNAYEQYV. The CDR3 nucleotides are TGTGCCACCTTAGCGGGGGGGGACAACCGAAACGCCTACGAGCAGTACGTC.

This clone was detected once. V usage is TRBV12-3 or TRBV12-4 and J usage is TRBJ2-5, with a tentative D call TRBD1 (5 bases). Between the trimmed V and J ends, which lost 2 bases and 5 bases, there was a span of 9 bases. There are 13 residues in the CDR3. For the CDR3, the DNA is TGTGCCAGCAGTTTAACCAGGGCCGAGACCCAGTACTTC. Amino acid sequence: CASSLTRAETQYF.

V is TRBV4-1 and J is TRBJ1-6; 8 bases are a match to TRBD1. The CDR3 contains 15 residues. With 4 bases clipped from V and 7 bases from J, the junction kept 6 bases outside the gene matches. Germline CDR1 and CDR2: MGHRA and YSYEKL. The CDR3 DNA reads as TGCGCCAGCAGCCTGGGACAGGTTCTAAATTCACCCCTCCACTTT. It specifies CASSLGQVLNSPLHF.

The rearrangement links TRBV7-6 to TRBJ2-5; unclear D gene. Germline CDR1 SGHVS, CDR2 FNYEAQ. Trimming removed 0 bases at V and 5 bases at J, with 10 bases between. The CDR3 contains 14 residues. The CDR3 coding sequence is TGTGCCAGCAGCTTAGCAGTACCGCCGGAGACCCAGTACTTC. Translation gives CASSLAVPPETQYF. The full variable domain, in which reference TRBV7-6 and TRBJ2-5 provide the parts outside the CDR3, is GAGVSQSPRYKVTKRGQDVALRCDPISGHVSLYWYRQALGQGPEFLTYFNYEAQQDKSGLPNDRFSAERPEGSISTLTIQRTEQRDSAMYRCASSLAVPPETQYFGPGTRLLVL.

CDR3 nucleotides: TGTGCCAGTAGTAGCTTGACAGTGATCTACGAGCAGTACGTC. This gives the protein CASSSLTVIYEQYV. The chain combines TRBV19 with TRBJ2-7; D possibly corresponds to TRBD1 (5 bases). The germline V gene has CDR1 LNHDA and CDR2 SQIVND (reference sequence). The CDR3 loop spans 14 amino acids. With 4 bases removed from V and 3 bases from J, the gap between germline ends came to 13 bases.

This clone was seen a handful of times. The gene calls are TRBV2 and TRBJ1-3; D remains unclear. The germline CDR1 and CDR2 sequences are SNHLY and FYNNEI. V lost 4 bases and J lost 4, with 11 bases in between. The CDR3 is 14 amino acids. The CDR3 reads CASSVEGGGNTIYF. The CDR3 DNA reads as TGTGCCAGCAGTGTCGAGGGCGGGGGAAACACCATATATTTT. Looking up the rest from reference TRBV2 and TRBJ1-3 gives the full variable domain: EPEVTQTPSHQVTQMGQEVILRCVPISNHLYFYWYRQILGQKVEFLVSFYNNEISEKSEIFDDQFSVERPDGSNFTLKIRSTKLEDSAMYFCASSVEGGGNTIYFGEGSWLTVV.

V gene TRBV6-5 combines with J gene TRBJ1-2; no reliable D call. The CDR3 runs to 14 residues. Trimming removed 4 bases at V and 7 bases at J, with 16 bases between. Germline V gene data show CDR1 as MNHEY and CDR2 as SVGAGI. The CDR3 DNA is TGTGCCAGCAGTTCCGAAGACATATCACCTGGCTACACCTTC. The encoded protein is CASSSEDISPGYTF.

The chain is built from TRBV5-4 and TRBJ2-5, with 10 positions matching TRBD1. The junction had 5 bases not matched to a gene; V was cut back by 2 bases and J by 4 bases. CDR1 SGHNT and CDR2 YYREEE come from the germline V gene (reference sequence). CDR3 size: 15 residues. This CDR3 reads CASSFRTGGGETQYF. CDR3 DNA: TGTGCCAGCAGCTTTAGGACAGGGGGTGGAGAGACCCAGTACTTC. Full variable domain (rest looked up from reference TRBV5-4 and TRBJ2-5): ETGVTQSPTHLIKTRGQQVTLRCSSQSGHNTVSWYQQALGQGPQFIFQYYREEENGRGNFPPRFSGLQFPNYSSELNVNALELDDSALYLCASSFRTGGGETQYFGPGTRLLVL.

The J gene is TRBJ2-5, the V gene TRBV5-1; D ambiguous. The V gene's germline CDR1 is SGHRS and CDR2 YFSETQ. The ends were cut back, 2 bases at V and 0 bases at J, with 11 bases in the middle. The CDR3 sequence is 15 residues long. DNA of the CDR3: TGCGCCAGCAGCTTTCAGAGGACGGACCAAGAGACCCAGTACTTC. It yields the protein CASSFQRTDQETQYF.

The chain employs TRBV7-2 and TRBJ1-5, with D hard to call. CDR1 is SGHTA, CDR2 FQGNSA, per germline. V was pared by 5 bases and J by 9 bases, with 14 bases between. The CDR3 contains 13 residues. The CDR3 region is CASSPPNYGPQHF. The CDR3 nucleotides read TGTGCCAGCAGCCCGCCAAACTACGGGCCCCAGCATTTT.

This chain links TRBV5-6 with TRBJ2-5; 8 positions agree with TRBD2. V gave up 3 bases and J gave up 7 bases; unmatched junction bases: 11. The CDR3 runs 15 residues. CDR1 is SGHDT and CDR2 is YYEEEE in the germline V gene. The CDR3 spells CASSWITSGITTQYF. CDR3 sequence (DNA): TGTGCCAGCAGCTGGATAACTAGCGGTATAACGACCCAGTACTTC. The full variable domain, in which reference TRBV5-6 and TRBJ2-5 provide the parts outside the CDR3, is DAGVTQSPTHLIKTRGQQVTLRCSPKSGHDTVSWYQQALGQGPQFIFQYYEEEERQRGNFPDRFSGHQFPNYSSELNVNALLLGDSALYLCASSWITSGITTQYFGPGTRLLVL.

This chain links TRBV18 with TRBJ2-3; D is possibly TRBD1 (6 bases). There are 15 residues in the CDR3. The germline V gene encodes CDR1 KGHSH and CDR2 LQKENI. The ends were cut back, 1 base at V and 8 bases at J, with 16 bases in the middle. For the CDR3, the DNA is TGTGCCAGCTCACCACTCACAGGGTTTTGGGGTACGCAGTATTTT. It is translated as CASSPLTGFWGTQYF. Based on the CDR3 plus reference TRBV18 and TRBJ2-3, the full variable domain is NAGVMQNPRHLVRRRGQEARLRCSPMKGHSHVYWYRQLPEEGLKFMVYLQKENIIDESGMPKERFSAEFPKEGPSILRIQQVVRGDSAAYFCASSPLTGFWGTQYFGPGTRLTVL.

This clone was seen a few times. The rearrangement links TRBV5-6 to TRBJ2-4; D unresolved. The CDR3 runs to 14 residues. Looked up from germline, CDR1 is SGHDT and CDR2 is YYEEEE. V was trimmed by 1 base and J by 0 bases, leaving 5 bases between them. The CDR3, as DNA: TGTGCCAGCAGCTTGAACATAGCCAAAAACATTCAGTACTTC. It codes for CASSLNIAKNIQYF.

This clone has just a few counts. The chain combines TRBV5-4 with TRBJ2-3; the D call may be TRBD1 or TRBD2 (5 bases each). This CDR3 is 14 amino acids long. From germline, CDR1 is SGHNT and CDR2 YYREEE (reference sequence). Trimming removed 0 bases from V and 9 bases from J, with 14 bases in between. CDR3 nucleotide sequence: TGTGCCAGCAGCTTGGCCGGGATGGGGGAGACGCAGTATTTT. Residues: CASSLAGMGETQYF.

V is TRBV5-1 and J is TRBJ2-2, with D possibly TRBD2 on 6 matching bases. Per germline, CDR1 SGHRS and CDR2 YFSETQ. The length of the CDR3 is 15 residues. V was clipped by 3 bases and J by 0 bases, with 9 bases between them. In DNA form, the CDR3 reads TGCGCCAGCAGCTCGCGGGGTTCGAACACCGGGGAGCTGTTTTTT. Its translation is CASSSRGSNTGELFF.

V and J are TRBV5-5 and TRBJ2-1; 7 nucleotides line up with TRBD1. Germline V gene lookup returns CDR1 SGHKS and CDR2 YYEKEE (reference sequence). This CDR3 spans 16 amino acids. Trimming at V came to 4 bases and at J to 10 bases, leaving 17 bases not matched to a gene. The CDR3 sequence: CASSAPGQVKRGEQFF. CDR3 bases: TGTGCCAGCAGCGCCCCCGGACAGGTCAAACGAGGGGAGCAGTTCTTC.

The V and J genes are TRBV5-1 and TRBJ1-2; D possibly corresponds to TRBD1 (6 bases). The V and J ends lost 0 bases and 6 bases respectively, with 15 bases between them. The CDR3 consists of 15 residues. Germline-derived CDR1 and CDR2 are SGHRS and YFSETQ. In nucleotides, the CDR3 is TGCGCCAGCAGCTTGGAAGTGGGGGGCCCCCATGGCTACACCTTC. Amino acids: CASSLEVGGPHGYTF.

In this sample, this clone turned up a few times. CDR3: CASSGTVYEQYV. DNA of the CDR3: TGTGCCAGCTCCGGGACAGTCTACGAGCAGTACGTC. The genes are TRBV6-4 and TRBJ2-7, with 7 bases matching TRBD1. The CDR3 loop spans 12 amino acids. From germline, CDR1 is MRHNA and CDR2 SNTAGT. V shed 8 bases, J shed 3 bases, and the junction held 4 bases outside the gene matches.

The chain is built from TRBV7-8 and TRBJ2-4, with a tentative D call TRBD1 (5 bases). CDR1 is SGHVS and CDR2 is FQNEAQ in the germline V gene. The CDR3 has 16 residues. V was pared by 1 base and J by 0 bases, with 10 bases between. The DNA for the CDR3 is TGTGCCAGCAGCTTAGAGGCAGGGTTAGCCAAAAACATTCAGTACTTC. Residues: CASSLEAGLAKNIQYF.

This chain uses TRBV20-1 with TRBJ1-1; D unresolved. The CDR3 has 13 amino acids. Germline V lookup: CDR1 DFQATT, CDR2 SNEGSKA (reference sequence). Trimming shortened V by 3 bases and J by 5 bases, and 13 bases separated the two germline ends. The CDR3 nucleotides are TGCAGTGCTAGTCCCACGACGGGGACTGAAGCTTTCTTT. Translation: CSASPTTGTEAFF.

V and J are TRBV15 and TRBJ2-3; D not certain. The CDR3 consists of 12 residues. The germline gives CDR1 LNHNV, CDR2 YYDKDF (reference sequence). Trimming pared 1 base from V and 5 bases from J, leaving 4 bases between. The CDR3 here is CATSRGGDTQYF. For the CDR3, the DNA is TGTGCCACCAGCAGAGGGGGAGATACGCAGTATTTT.

The rearrangement links TRBV12-3 or TRBV12-4 to TRBJ1-1; D is ambiguous. The CDR3 length is 13 residues. Trimming removed 1 base at V and 4 bases at J, with 7 bases between. CDR3: CASSLVETTEAFF. DNA of the CDR3: TGTGCCAGCAGTTTAGTAGAGACCACTGAAGCTTTCTTT.

The chain couples TRBV19 to TRBJ1-1; D call uncertain. CDR1 is LNHDA and CDR2 is SQIVND in the germline V gene (reference sequence). Trimming shortened V by 3 bases and J by 0 bases, and 8 bases separated the two germline ends. The CDR3 is made up of 14 amino acids. DNA of the CDR3: TGTGCCAGTAGTATTCCGGGTTTGAACACTGAAGCTTTCTTT. It encodes CASSIPGLNTEAFF.

V is TRBV5-5 and J is TRBJ1-4; D gene ambiguous. The CDR3 has 15 residues. V was trimmed by 4 bases and J by 0 bases, leaving 10 bases between them. CDR1 SGHKS and CDR2 YYEKEE come from the germline V gene (reference sequence). CDR3 bases: TGTGCCAGCAGCGTCAACACTGCAACTAATGAAAAACTGTTTTTT. It translates to CASSVNTATNEKLFF. The full variable domain, rest sourced from reference TRBV5-5 and TRBJ1-4, is DAGVTQSPTHLIKTRGQQVTLRCSPISGHKSVSWYQQVLGQGPQFIFQYYEKEERGRGNFPDRFSARQFPNYSSELNVNALLLGDSALYLCASSVNTATNEKLFFGSGTQLSVL.

This clone was counted between two and nine times. This chain uses TRBV4-1 with TRBJ1-5; TRBD1 agrees at 9 bases. The CDR3 has 14 amino acids. Germline values: CDR1 MGHRA, CDR2 YSYEKL. Germline trimming cut 4 bases from V and 4 bases from J; bases unmatched to any gene: 2. CDR3 in DNA: TGCGCCAGCAGCCGGACAGGGGTAAATCAGCCCCAGCATTTT. Translated: CASSRTGVNQPQHF.

The J gene is TRBJ2-5, the V gene TRBV20-1; D gene uncertain. Trimming cost V 1 base and J 5 bases, with 5 bases left between them. The length of the CDR3 is 11 residues. Germline V lookup: CDR1 DFQATT, CDR2 SNEGSKA (reference sequence). CDR3 sequence reads: CSARASETQYF. CDR3 nucleotide sequence: TGCAGTGCTAGAGCCTCGGAGACCCAGTACTTC.

CDR3 sequence reads: CASSYGPNYEQYV. The CDR3 DNA reads as TGTGCCAGCAGTTACGGGCCAAACTACGAGCAGTACGTC. V usage is TRBV6-5 and J usage is TRBJ2-7; no definite D call. The CDR3 runs 13 residues. Trimming left V 2 bases short and J 3 bases short, with 8 bases between. Germline CDR1 reads MNHEY; CDR2 reads SVGAGI.

The chain uses TRBV2 and TRBJ1-5, with 10 bases lining up with TRBD1. The CDR3 is 13 amino acids. J was trimmed by 7 bases and V by 8 bases; bases with no gene match: 5. Looked up from germline, CDR1 is SNHLY and CDR2 is FYNNEI. CDR3 protein: CASGGTGEQPQHF. CDR3 DNA: TGTGCCAGCGGGGGGACAGGGGAACAGCCCCAGCATTTT.